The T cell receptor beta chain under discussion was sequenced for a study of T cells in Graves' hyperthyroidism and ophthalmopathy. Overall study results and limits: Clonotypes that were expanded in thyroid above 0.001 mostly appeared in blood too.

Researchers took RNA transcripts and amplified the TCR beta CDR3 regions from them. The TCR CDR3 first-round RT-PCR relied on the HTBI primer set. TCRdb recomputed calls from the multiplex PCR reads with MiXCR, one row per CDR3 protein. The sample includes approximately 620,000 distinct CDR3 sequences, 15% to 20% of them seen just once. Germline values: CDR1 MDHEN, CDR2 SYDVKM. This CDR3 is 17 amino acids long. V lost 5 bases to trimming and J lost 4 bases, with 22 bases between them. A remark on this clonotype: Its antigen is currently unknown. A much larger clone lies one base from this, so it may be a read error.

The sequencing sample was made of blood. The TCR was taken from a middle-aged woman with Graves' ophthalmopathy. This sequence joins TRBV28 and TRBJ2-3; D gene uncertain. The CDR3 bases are TGTGCCAGCAGTCCCGCCCCCCACGGTTCGAACCCAGATACGCAGTATTTT. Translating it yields CASSPAPHGSNPDTQYF. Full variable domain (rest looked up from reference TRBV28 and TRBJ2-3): DVKVTQSSRYLVKRTGEKVFLECVQDMDHENMFWYRQDPGLGLRLIYFSYDVKMKEKGDIPEGYSVSREKKERFSLILESASTNQTSMYLCASSPAPHGSNPDTQYFGPGTRLTVL.